These T cell receptor beta chains were read from a single sample in a study of cytomegalovirus exposure and HLA in healthy donors. Measured with immunoSEQ multiplex PCR; TCRdb has only the in-frame clones, and not every one. Here the sample spans 120,000 to 150,000 clones, approximately 80% being singletons. Input material: PBMCs. The receptors come from a male donor in good health and CMV-seronegative. Both conserved end residues are part of each CDR3. Fields, in order: J gene, V gene, clone size, CDR3 protein. The size of a clone is reported for some rows only, either as once, few or many, or as a class for expanded clones.

J: TRBJ1-1; V: TRBV6-5; size: -; CDR3: CASSTGWGTTEAFF
J: TRBJ1-2; V: TRBV7-9; size: -; CDR3: CASTTQGAFSLYGYTF
J: TRBJ2-1; V: TRBV29-1; size: -; CDR3: CSYDSSSYNEQFF
J: TRBJ2-2; V: TRBV5-1; size: -; CDR3: CASSPIDRANTGELFF
J: TRBJ1-2; V: TRBV27; size: -; CDR3: CASSGGPNYGYTF
J: TRBJ1-2; V: TRBV11-2; size: -; CDR3: CASSLLGGNYGYTF
J: TRBJ2-6; V: TRBV18; size: -; CDR3: CASSLSGANVLTF
J: TRBJ2-7; V: TRBV4-2; size: -; CDR3: CASSQVIAGSSYEQYF
J: TRBJ2-3; V: TRBV28; size: -; CDR3: CASSLGRGRGDTQYF
J: TRBJ2-7; V: TRBV7-2; size: -; CDR3: CASSISPGGSYEQYF
J: TRBJ2-3; V: TRBV5-3; size: -; CDR3: CARSPGRVFSPRVGGTQYF
J: TRBJ2-1; V: TRBV4-1; size: -; CDR3: CASSQERTVEFLNEQFF
J: TRBJ2-7; V: TRBV7-8; size: -; CDR3: CASSRPGLAVYEQYF
J: TRBJ1-5; V: TRBV2; size: -; CDR3: CASSALSRFLGRRHQPQHF
J: TRBJ1-1; V: TRBV27; size: few; CDR3: CASSLSGGRTEAFF
J: TRBJ2-2; V: TRBV10-2; size: -; CDR3: CASSEREYTGELFF
J: TRBJ2-1; V: TRBV28; size: few; CDR3: CASSLWSEQFF
J: TRBJ2-3; V: TRBV5-1; size: -; CDR3: CASSLTSGGPRADTQYF
J: TRBJ2-2; V: TRBV5-1; size: -; CDR3: CASSLSSEITGELFF
J: -; V: TRBV7-7; size: -; CDR3: CASSLSGDYEQYF
J: TRBJ1-1; V: TRBV19; size: -; CDR3: CASSILRGAEAFF
J: TRBJ2-3; V: TRBV11-2; size: once; CDR3: CASSPPRQTSTDTQYF
J: TRBJ2-7; V: TRBV9; size: -; CDR3: CASSVGSSYEQYF
J: TRBJ2-7; V: TRBV11-2; size: -; CDR3: CASSLPGGLRDEQYF
J: TRBJ1-6; V: TRBV28; size: -; CDR3: CASSFAGQGSPLHF
J: TRBJ1-1; V: TRBV6-6; size: -; CDR3: CASILTANTEAFF